A selection of T cell receptor beta chains follows, all from one sample in a study of blood T cell repertoires in COVID-19. Here immunoSEQ multiplex PCR was the method, and the copy in TCRdb shows in-frame clones only, minus some. Of 150,000 to 200,000 clones detected, 82% appear once; the ten largest clones hold more than 4.5%. The sequencing input was peripheral blood. The receptors derive from a woman between 25 and 40 years old with acute or convalescent COVID-19. Each CDR3 is given with its conserved first and last residue. The D gene is left open where the match is weak. Clone size, where shown, is once, few, many, or a class for clones that have expanded.

size	V	D	J	CDR3	DNA
NA	TRBV29-1	TRBD1	TRBJ1-1	CSAEQGKAFF	TGCAGCGCTGAACAGGGGAAAGCTTTCTTT
NA	TRBV5-1	NA	TRBJ1-6	CASSFRDSNNSPLHF	TGCGCCAGCAGCTTCAGAGACAGCAATAATTCACCCCTCCACTTT
NA	TRBV28	NA	TRBJ1-5	CASRSWTGGTPNQPQHF	TGTGCCAGCAGAAGCTGGACGGGAGGGACCCCGAATCAGCCCCAGCATTTT
NA	TRBV15	TRBD1	TRBJ1-2	CATSPGGRGYTF	TGTGCCACCAGCCCAGGGGGCCGGGGCTACACCTTC
NA	TRBV27	TRBD1	TRBJ1-1	CASSADRVEAFF	TGTGCCAGCAGTGCCGACAGGGTTGAAGCTTTCTTT
few	TRBV19	NA	TRBJ1-1	CASRNMNTEAFF	TGTGCCAGTAGGAACATGAACACTGAAGCTTTCTTT
NA	TRBV14	TRBD2	TRBJ2-1	CATGRGGTNNEQFF	TGTGCCACCGGGCGCGGGGGAACGAACAATGAGCAGTTCTTC
NA	TRBV11-2	NA	TRBJ1-1	CASSTIRGGETEAFF	TGTGCCAGCAGCACGATCCGGGGGGGGGAAACTGAAGCTTTCTTT
NA	TRBV5-1	NA	TRBJ1-1	CASSLGDLMNTEAFF	TGCGCCAGCAGCTTAGGGGACTTGATGAACACTGAAGCTTTCTTT
NA	TRBV2	TRBD1	TRBJ1-4	CASSDRGTGNEKLFF	TGTGCCAGCAGTGATCGGGGGACAGGGAATGAAAAACTGTTTTTT
NA	TRBV6-6	NA	TRBJ1-5	CASSYSTEEQPQHF	TGTGCCAGCAGTTACTCGACAGAGGAACAGCCCCAGCATTTT
NA	TRBV19	NA	TRBJ2-7	CASSIGQGTRYEQYF	TGTGCCAGTAGTATCGGGCAGGGTACCCGCTACGAGCAGTACTTC
NA	TRBV5-1	NA	TRBJ2-1	CASSFRGTTSYNEQFF	TGCGCCAGCAGCTTTAGGGGGACTACATCCTACAATGAGCAGTTCTTC
few	TRBV2	NA	TRBJ1-1	CASSVPNRRGEAFF	TGTGCCAGCAGTGTCCCCAACCGGAGGGGCGAAGCTTTCTTT
NA	TRBV3-1/TRBV3-2	NA	TRBJ2-2	CASSQRPPGTGELFF	TGTGCCAGCAGCCAGAGACCCCCGGGCACCGGGGAGCTGTTTTTT
NA	TRBV6-5	TRBD1	TRBJ1-4	CASRGDRGREKLFF	TGTGCCAGCCGGGGGGACAGGGGACGCGAAAAACTGTTTTTT
NA	TRBV3-1/TRBV3-2	NA	TRBJ2-5	CASSDPDAGPSRETQYF	TGTGCCAGCAGCGACCCGGACGCGGGACCCTCCCGAGAGACCCAGTACTTC
NA	TRBV12-3/TRBV12-4	TRBD1	TRBJ1-6	CASRTGGNSPLHF	TGTGCCAGCAGGACAGGGGGCAATTCACCCCTCCACTTT
NA	TRBV7-3	TRBD2	TRBJ2-1	CASSSQAGGPYEQFF	TGTGCCAGCAGCTCTCAAGCGGGGGGGCCTTATGAGCAGTTCTTC
NA	TRBV6-2/TRBV6-3	NA	TRBJ1-2	CASSYLRTGNYGYTF	TGTGCCAGCAGTTACCTCAGGACGGGGAACTATGGCTACACCTTC
few	TRBV7-9	TRBD2	TRBJ2-7	CASSLAELAGDVQYF	TGTGCCAGCAGCTTAGCGGAGCTAGCGGGAGATGTGCAGTACTTC
NA	TRBV5-4	NA	TRBJ2-3	CASSFPGGPTDTQYF	TGTGCCAGCAGCTTCCCGGGGGGCCCCACAGATACGCAGTATTTT
NA	TRBV2	NA	TRBJ1-4	CASSEDKGFNEKLFF	TGTGCCAGCAGTGAAGACAAGGGGTTTAATGAAAAACTGTTTTTT
NA	TRBV6-5	NA	TRBJ1-1	CASTLVRGYTEAFF	TGTGCCAGCACCCTCGTGCGGGGGTACACTGAAGCTTTCTTT
few	TRBV5-1	NA	TRBJ2-7	CASSPTGTSTGQYF	TGCGCCAGCAGCCCCACCGGGACAAGTACGGGGCAGTACTTC
NA	TRBV6-5	TRBD1	TRBJ1-5	CASSHSSGQINQPQHF	TGTGCCAGCAGTCACTCCTCGGGACAGATCAATCAGCCCCAGCATTTT
few	TRBV7-9	NA	TRBJ2-5	CASSLLQLAQYF	TGTGCCAGCAGCTTACTCCAACTTGCCCAGTACTTC
NA	TRBV5-1	NA	TRBJ1-1	CASSLVVETEAFF	TGCGCCAGCAGCTTGGTCGTAGAGACTGAAGCTTTCTTT
NA	TRBV19	NA	TRBJ2-7	CASSVVSSYEQYF	TGTGCCAGTAGCGTTGTATCCTCCTACGAGCAGTACTTC
NA	TRBV28	NA	TRBJ1-2	CASYGGGWNTDYGYTF	TGTGCCAGCTACGGCGGGGGATGGAACACCGACTATGGCTACACCTTC
NA	TRBV15	TRBD2	TRBJ2-7	CATSGGLVTYEQYF	TGTGCCACCAGCGGGGGACTAGTTACCTACGAGCAGTACTTC
few	TRBV2	TRBD2	TRBJ2-7	CARGTSAYYEQYF	TGTGCCAGGGGGACTAGCGCATACTACGAGCAGTACTTC
few	TRBV27	TRBD2	TRBJ2-5	CASSSAGTSGRQKTQYF	TGTGCCAGCAGTTCCGCTGGGACTAGCGGGAGGCAGAAGACCCAGTACTTC
NA	TRBV5-1	TRBD1	TRBJ2-5	CASSFRDRGLGETQYF	TGCGCCAGCAGCTTCCGGGACAGGGGGCTAGGAGAGACCCAGTACTTC
NA	TRBV7-8	TRBD1	TRBJ2-7	CASSLASTGAAYEQYF	TGTGCCAGCAGCTTAGCCTCGACAGGGGCCGCCTACGAGCAGTACTTC
NA	TRBV5-8	TRBD2	TRBJ2-3	CASRLAGGHDTQYF	TGTGCCAGCAGATTAGCGGGGGGGCACGATACGCAGTATTTT
NA	TRBV30	TRBD1	TRBJ2-2	CAWTGGLFGELFF	TGTGCCTGGACAGGGGGCTTATTCGGGGAGCTGTTTTTT
NA	TRBV28	TRBD1	TRBJ1-2	CASSLSAQGKMGYTF	TGTGCCAGCAGTTTATCTGCACAGGGGAAAATGGGCTACACCTTC
NA	TRBV10-2	NA	TRBJ2-5	CASTATGETQYF	TGCGCCAGCACCGCCACGGGGGAGACCCAGTACTTC
NA	TRBV3-1/TRBV3-2	NA	TRBJ2-1	CASSQVRVNEQFF	TGTGCCAGCAGCCAAGTTCGGGTAAATGAGCAGTTCTTC
NA	TRBV7-9	TRBD2	TRBJ2-1	CASSSSGFSYNEQFF	TGTGCCAGCAGCTCTAGCGGGTTTTCCTACAATGAGCAGTTCTTC
NA	TRBV10-1	NA	TRBJ2-7	CASSESLQGEQYF	TGCGCCAGCAGTGAGTCCCTTCAGGGCGAGCAGTACTTC
NA	TRBV18	NA	TRBJ2-2	CASSPSQGYTGELFF	TGTGCCAGCTCACCAAGCCAGGGGTACACCGGGGAGCTGTTTTTT
NA	TRBV19	NA	TRBJ1-5	CASSITPGYNQPQHF	TGTGCCAGTAGTATTACTCCAGGGTACAATCAGCCCCAGCATTTT
NA	TRBV27	TRBD2	TRBJ2-3	CASSSWTSGARNTQYF	TGTGCCAGCAGTTCGTGGACTAGCGGGGCCCGGAATACGCAGTATTTT
NA	TRBV27	NA	TRBJ2-3	CASSPTGFRGDTQYF	TGTGCCAGCAGCCCAACCGGGTTTCGGGGAGATACGCAGTATTTT
NA	TRBV5-1	TRBD1	TRBJ2-1	CASSSGQDNEQFF	TGCGCCAGCAGCTCAGGACAGGACAATGAGCAGTTCTTC
NA	TRBV28	NA	TRBJ2-1	CASRHDEQFF	TGTGCCAGCAGACACGATGAGCAGTTCTTC